This T cell receptor beta chain emerged from a study of somatic mutations in cytotoxic T cells in rheumatoid arthritis. V was cut by 0 bases and J by 5 bases, with 7 bases left in between. Germline lookup yields CDR1 SGHKS and CDR2 YYEKEE (reference sequence). CDR3 length: 13 amino acids. The method was immunoSEQ multiplex PCR; TCRdb's version includes in-frame clones alone and lacks a portion of them. The sample carries under 5,000 clones, roughly 74% recorded once. This chain links TRBV5-5 with TRBJ2-3, with D maybe TRBD2 (5 bases). Sequenced material: CD8+ T cells sorted from blood, taken at a follow-up visit. The TCR sequence derives from a man between 35 and 55 years old with rheumatoid arthritis. The DNA for the CDR3 is TGTGCCAGCAGCTTGGGTCGGGGAGATACGCAGTATTTT. Translated: CASSLGRGDTQYF.